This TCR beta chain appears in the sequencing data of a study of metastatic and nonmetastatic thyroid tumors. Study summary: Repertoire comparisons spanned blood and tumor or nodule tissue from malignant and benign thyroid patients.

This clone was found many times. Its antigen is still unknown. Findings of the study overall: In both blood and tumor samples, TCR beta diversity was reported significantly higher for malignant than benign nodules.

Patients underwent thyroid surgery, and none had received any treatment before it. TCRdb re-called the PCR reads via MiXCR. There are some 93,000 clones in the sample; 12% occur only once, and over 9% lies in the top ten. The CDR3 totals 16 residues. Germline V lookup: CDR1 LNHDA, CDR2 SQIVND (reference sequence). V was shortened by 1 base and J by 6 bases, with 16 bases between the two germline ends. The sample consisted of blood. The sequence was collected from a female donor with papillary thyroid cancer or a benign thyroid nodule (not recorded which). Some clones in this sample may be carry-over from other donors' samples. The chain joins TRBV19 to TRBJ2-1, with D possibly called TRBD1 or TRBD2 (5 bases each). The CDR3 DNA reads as TGTGCCAGTAGTATAGGAAATCCAGGGAGAGGCAATGAGCAGTTCTTC. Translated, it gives CASSIGNPGRGNEQFF. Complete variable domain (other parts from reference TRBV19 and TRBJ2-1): DGGITQSPKYLFRKEGQNVTLSCEQNLNHDAMYWYRQDPGQGLRLIYYSQIVNDFQKGDIAEGYSVSREKKESFPLTVTSAQKNPTAFYLCASSIGNPGRGNEQFFGPGTRLTVL.